The 4 T cell receptor beta chains below were found in one sample sequenced in a study of molecular identifiers for immune sequencing clone quantification. Using its own MiXCR run on the PCR reads, TCRdb lists one record per CDR3 protein. Altogether roughly 630,000 distinct CDR3 sequences are present, 25% being singletons, with the ten largest covering around 0.78%. The specimen sequenced was naive CD8+ T cells from blood, with Jurkat cell RNA spiked in. Subset of the sample: FACS-sorted CD8+CD4-CCR7+CD45RA+ naive T cells. These receptors originate from a human donor in good health. Some libraries in this study had Jurkat cell RNA spiked in.

V is TRBV3-1 and J is TRBJ2-5; possibly TRBD2 for D (6 bases). V shed 3 bases and J shed 3 bases, with 14 bases lying between them. CDR3 length: 15 amino acids. CDR1 LGHDT and CDR2 YNNKEL come from the germline V gene (reference sequence). This CDR3 is CASSHTPSGEETQYF. CDR3 in DNA: TGTGCCAGCAGCCATACCCCGTCGGGGGAAGAGACCCAGTACTTC.

Ten or more counts support this clonotype. The rearrangement links TRBV28 to TRBJ2-3; no firm D call. This CDR3 is 14 amino acids long. Germline CDR1 MDHEN, CDR2 SYDVKM. V dropped 5 bases and J dropped 1 base, with 10 bases sitting between them. The CDR3 here is CASSTTLRTDTQYF. The CDR3, as DNA: TGTGCCAGCAGTACCACCCTACGCACAGATACGCAGTATTTT.

The sample holds many counts of this clonotype. The chain couples TRBV6-5 to TRBJ2-5; TRBD2 agrees at 8 bases. This CDR3 contains 15 residues. From germline, CDR1 is MNHEY and CDR2 SVGAGI. Trimming took 2 bases from V and 0 from J; bases not matched to a gene: 2. This CDR3 reads CASSYGGGYQETQYF. The CDR3 bases are TGTGCCAGCAGTTACGGCGGGGGGTACCAAGAGACCCAGTACTTC.

This clonotype was detected a few times. J is TRBJ2-7 and V is TRBV4-1; 11 nucleotides line up with TRBD2. V shed 0 bases and J 2 bases; nucleotides not matched to a gene: 9. CDR1 and CDR2 (germline): MGHRA, YSYEKL. CDR3 length equals 18 residues. The CDR3 protein is CASSQESTSGVLTYEQYF. DNA of the CDR3: TGCGCCAGCAGCCAAGAATCGACTAGCGGGGTTCTTACCTACGAGCAGTACTTC.